One and the same sample provided the 5 T cell receptor beta chains below, sequenced in a study of beta chain features in type 1 diabetes. Study-wide findings and caveats: All four CD4+ subsets from Type 1 diabetes patients carried moderately but significantly shorter TCRB CDR3s.

Their antigen targets remain unknown. Isolated RNA was reverse transcribed in full, so expressed TCRB transcripts were sequenced. The repertoire was sequenced with immunoSEQ multiplex PCR; TCRdb's copy has only in-frame clones and lacks some. The sample has around 600,000 clones, around 12% seen once. What was sequenced was naive CD4+ T cells from blood. Receptors were obtained from a young man with type 1 diabetes.

The rearrangement links TRBV10-3 to TRBJ2-5; perhaps TRBD1 as D (6 bases). Per germline, CDR1 ENHRY and CDR2 SYGVKD. V was trimmed by 5 bases and J by 2 bases, leaving 27 bases between them. This CDR3 has 19 amino acids. CDR3 sequence: CAISSTLYRVRTRQETQYF. The CDR3 bases are TGTGCCATCAGTTCCACACTTTACAGGGTCAGAACGAGACAAGAGACCCAGTACTTC.

This clone was seen more than once but under ten times. This sequence joins TRBV5-1 and TRBJ2-5; 12 nucleotides match TRBD2. This CDR3 comprises 16 residues. The V and J ends lost 4 bases and 4 bases, in that order; junction bases with no gene match: 8. Looked up from germline, CDR1 is SGHRS and CDR2 is YFSETQ. As DNA, the CDR3 is TGCGCCAGCAGCCCCGCTCTGGGACTAGCGGGAGAGACCCAGTACTTC. It translates to CASSPALGLAGETQYF. The whole variable domain, remainder taken from reference TRBV5-1 and TRBJ2-5, is KAGVTQTPRYLIKTRGQQVTLSCSPISGHRSVSWYQQTPGQGLQFLFEYFSETQRNKGNFPGRFSGRQFSNSRSEMNVSTLELGDSALYLCASSPALGLAGETQYFGPGTRLLVL.

This rearrangement joins TRBV19 to TRBJ1-5; no clear D gene. Germline V CDR1 and CDR2: LNHDA, SQIVND (reference sequence). Trimming took 3 bases from V and 2 from J, leaving 8 bases between them. This CDR3 has 14 amino acids. The DNA of the CDR3 is TGTGCCAGTAGTATTACAACAGGCAATCAGCCCCAGCATTTT. It specifies CASSITTGNQPQHF.

The genes are TRBV30 and TRBJ2-7; possibly TRBD2 for D (5 bases). Germline loops: CDR1 GTSNPN, CDR2 SVGIG (reference sequence). The CDR3 contains 14 residues. The germline V and J ends were trimmed by 1 base and 1 base, with 11 bases remaining between them. In nucleotides, the CDR3 is TGTGCCTGGAGTGCCCTTGAGGGATCCTACGAGCAGTACTTC. Translating it yields CAWSALEGSYEQYF.

The rearrangement links TRBV9 to TRBJ1-2; D is uncertain. The length of the CDR3 is 14 residues. Germline CDR1 and CDR2: SGDLS and YYNGEE. V lost 1 base, J lost 8 bases, and 15 bases lay in between. The CDR3 protein is CASSVSFGRQGYTF. Here the CDR3 DNA reads TGTGCCAGCAGCGTAAGTTTTGGCAGGCAAGGCTACACCTTC.